These 29 T cell receptor beta chains originate from one sample sequenced in a study of vaccination effects on CD4 cells after COVID-19. Their cognate antigens are unknown. The data were produced by immunoSEQ multiplex PCR, yet TCRdb's version contains in-frame clones alone and is incomplete. Of about 66,000 clones listed, 70% to 80% are singletons. Culturing for 9 to 10 days preceded CD4+ T cell isolation. Everyone in the study got two shots of either the BNT162b2 or mRNA-1273 vaccine. This specimen consisted of CD4+ T cells from PBMCs cultured without peptide, obtained after COVID-19 vaccination. These receptors came from a human donor who received a COVID-19 vaccine.

J is TRBJ2-1 and V is TRBV7-3; no clear D gene. This CDR3 has 13 residues. The V end lost 5 bases, the J end lost 1 base, and 6 bases lay between the germline ends. CDR1 is SGHTA and CDR2 is FQGTGA in the germline V gene. The DNA of the CDR3 is TGTGCCAGCAGCCCTGGGTCCTACAATGAGCAGTTCTTC. It specifies CASSPGSYNEQFF.

This CDR3 reads CASSEVYSHGYTF. CDR3 nucleotides: TGTGCCAGCAGTGAAGTCTACTCCCATGGCTACACCTTC. The rearrangement uses TRBV6-4 and TRBJ1-2; D unresolved. This CDR3 has 13 amino acids. Germline CDR1 reads MRHNA; CDR2 reads SNTAGT. Between the trimmed V and J ends, which lost 3 bases and 6 bases, there was a span of 11 bases.

The V call is TRBV19, the J call TRBJ2-5; unclear D gene. V was cut by 3 bases and J by 2 bases, with 10 bases left in between. The CDR3 is 14 residues long. Germline V CDR1 and CDR2: LNHDA, SQIVND (reference sequence). The CDR3 DNA reads TGTGCCAGTAGTATGAGGCCAGTTCAAGAGACCCAGTACTTC. This translates into CASSMRPVQETQYF. The whole variable domain, remainder taken from reference TRBV19 and TRBJ2-5, is DGGITQSPKYLFRKEGQNVTLSCEQNLNHDAMYWYRQDPGQGLRLIYYSQIVNDFQKGDIAEGYSVSREKKESFPLTVTSAQKNPTAFYLCASSMRPVQETQYFGPGTRLLVL.

The V and J genes are TRBV19 and TRBJ1-2; D unclear. The CDR3 spans 14 residues. Germline V gene lookup returns CDR1 LNHDA and CDR2 SQIVND (reference sequence). Trimming stripped 6 bases from V and 0 bases from J, with 11 bases between. For the CDR3, the DNA is TGTGCCAGTAGAGTGGGTTCTGCTAACTATGGCTACACCTTC. This gives the protein CASRVGSANYGYTF.

The chain recombines TRBV21-1 with TRBJ2-7; the listed D gene, TRBD2, was not tested against the DNA. TRBV21-1 is a listed pseudogene. CDR3 length: 16 amino acids. Written as DNA, the CDR3 is TGTGCCAGCAGCGAGCCGGGACTAGACCATTCCTACGAGCAGTACGTC. Protein: CASSEPGLDHSYEQYV.

The rearrangement uses TRBV6-5 and TRBJ2-3, with D unresolved. V lost 7 bases and J lost 3, with 17 bases in between. Germline V lookup: CDR1 MNHEY, CDR2 SVGAGI. This CDR3 is built from 15 residues. CDR3 DNA sequence: TGTGCCAGCAACAAGGACCCCGTTGTGACAGATACGCAGTATTTT. It yields the protein CASNKDPVVTDTQYF.

This chain links TRBV5-1 with TRBJ2-2; unclear D gene. The germline CDR1 and CDR2 sequences are SGHRS and YFSETQ. The CDR3 is made up of 12 amino acids. The V gene lost 4 bases and the J gene lost 6 bases, with 7 bases spanning the gap. The CDR3 region has the DNA TGCGCCAGCAGCCCTGAGTCCGGGGAGCTGTTTTTT. Translation: CASSPESGELFF.

The J gene is TRBJ2-7, the V gene TRBV2; TRBD1 agrees at 8 bases. The germline V gene has CDR1 SNHLY and CDR2 FYNNEI. The CDR3 has 13 amino acids. Trimming took 11 bases from V and 7 from J; bases not matched to a gene: 13. The CDR3 loop reads CAGIRDRSGEQYV. The CDR3 DNA reads TGTGCCGGAATCAGGGACAGGAGCGGGGAGCAGTACGTC.

This clone is a singleton in its sample. The genes are TRBV24-1 and TRBJ2-3; weak D call: TRBD2 (6 bases). The CDR3 spans 16 residues. V was clipped by 4 bases and J by 4 bases, with 17 bases between them. Looked up from germline, CDR1 is KGHDR and CDR2 is SFDVKD. The CDR3 DNA reads TGTGCCACCAGTGAACTCGGGAGCTGGGGCGCAGATACGCAGTATTTT. It translates to CATSELGSWGADTQYF.

V and J are TRBV29-1 and TRBJ2-2, with D possibly being TRBD1 (5 bases). The germline V gene encodes CDR1 SQVTM and CDR2 ANQGSEA. Trimming removed 6 bases from V and 7 bases from J, with 12 bases in between. The CDR3 runs to 12 residues. This chain's CDR3 is CSVKGPNGELFF. The DNA for the CDR3 is TGCAGCGTAAAGGGGCCAAACGGGGAGCTGTTTTTT.

This chain connects TRBV21-1 to TRBJ2-7; the table's D call TRBD2 went unverified against the DNA. TRBV21-1 is a pseudogene. The CDR3 has 18 residues. This CDR3 reads CASSKGLAGGLRTYEQYV. DNA of the CDR3: TGTGCCAGCAGCAAGGGACTAGCGGGGGGCTTACGTACCTACGAGCAGTACGTC.

The table lists this clone with a count of one. V and J are TRBV21-1 and TRBJ2-5; the table names TRBD1, a call not compared with the DNA. TRBV21-1 is annotated as a pseudogene. The CDR3 has 16 residues. The CDR3 nucleotides are TGTGCCAGCAGCAAAGGGGCAGGGGGCCCACAAGAGACCCAGTACTTC. This sequence encodes CASSKGAGGPQETQYF.

The chain has TRBV24-1 and TRBJ2-1, with TRBD2 identical over 11 bases. V was pared by 3 bases and J by 6 bases, with 3 bases of the junction left unmatched. The CDR3 runs 15 residues. Germline loops: CDR1 KGHDR, CDR2 SFDVKD. The CDR3 DNA sequence: TGTGCCACCAGTGATCCCGGGACTAGCGGCAATGAGCAGTTCTTC. Protein sequence: CATSDPGTSGNEQFF.

The CDR3 sequence is CASSLEDRGYNEQFF. The CDR3 DNA is TGCGCCAGCAGCTTGGAGGACAGGGGTTACAATGAGCAGTTCTTC. The genes are TRBV5-1 and TRBJ2-1, with 9 bases matching TRBD1. Germline values: CDR1 SGHRS, CDR2 YFSETQ. The CDR3 is made up of 15 amino acids. V was clipped by 0 bases and J by 4 bases; unmatched bases: 2.

This clone was counted a few times. The chain joins TRBV5-1 to TRBJ1-2; D unclear. Trimming removed 4 bases at V and 7 bases at J, with 20 bases between. CDR1 and CDR2 (germline): SGHRS, YFSETQ. The CDR3 is 15 amino acids. The CDR3 spells CASSPDKSTWGGYTF. The CDR3 coding sequence is TGCGCCAGCAGCCCTGATAAGTCTACCTGGGGTGGCTACACCTTC.

V is TRBV5-5 and J is TRBJ1-4; the D is unclear. Germline loops: CDR1 SGHKS, CDR2 YYEKEE (reference sequence). Trimming shortened V by 4 bases and J by 8 bases, and 12 bases separated the two germline ends. The CDR3 contains 13 residues. The CDR3 reads CASSREGREKLFF. CDR3 nucleotide sequence: TGTGCCAGCAGCCGAGAAGGGCGCGAAAAACTGTTTTTT.

The chain has TRBV3-1 (or the pseudogene TRBV3-2) and TRBJ1-3, with a tentative D call TRBD1 (6 bases). There are 14 residues in the CDR3. Per the germline V gene, CDR1 is LGHDT and CDR2 is YNNKEL (reference sequence). Trimming removed 3 bases at V and 4 bases at J, with 10 bases between. CDR3 coding DNA: TGTGCCAGCAGCCAGGGGGGCAAAGGAAACACCATATATTTT. It yields the protein CASSQGGKGNTIYF.

This chain links TRBV2 with TRBJ2-5, with a weak D call TRBD2 (6 bases). This CDR3 has 15 amino acids. Germline lookup yields CDR1 SNHLY and CDR2 FYNNEI. V lost 1 base and J lost 4, with 13 bases in between. DNA of the CDR3: TGTGCCAGCAGTGAAGGCAGCGTGGAGGGAGAGACCCAGTACTTC. Its protein is CASSEGSVEGETQYF. The full variable domain, in which reference TRBV2 and TRBJ2-5 provide the parts outside the CDR3, is EPEVTQTPSHQVTQMGQEVILRCVPISNHLYFYWYRQILGQKVEFLVSFYNNEISEKSEIFDDQFSVERPDGSNFTLKIRSTKLEDSAMYFCASSEGSVEGETQYFGPGTRLLVL.

This clone has more than one count but fewer than ten. The chain carries TRBV7-8 and TRBJ2-7; D might be TRBD1 or TRBD2, each matching 5 bases. The V gene's germline CDR1 is SGHVS and CDR2 FQNEAQ. The V end was cut by 1 base, the J end by 7 bases, with 17 bases between. The CDR3 extends over 15 amino acids. The chain's CDR3 is CASSLGPGASDEQYV. The CDR3 DNA is TGTGCCAGCAGCTTAGGGCCCGGGGCGTCGGATGAGCAGTACGTC.

The J gene is TRBJ2-3, the V gene TRBV30; D uncertain. CDR3 length equals 14 residues. CDR1 is GTSNPN and CDR2 is SVGIG in the germline V gene (reference sequence). Between the trimmed V and J ends, which lost 3 bases and 0 bases, there was a span of 10 bases. The CDR3, as DNA: TGTGCCTGGAGGGTCCAGTATAGCACAGATACGCAGTATTTT. It specifies CAWRVQYSTDTQYF.

This clone was recorded a few times. The chain is built from TRBV18 and TRBJ1-2; D is perhaps TRBD1 (6 bases). The ends were cut back, 3 bases at V and 6 bases at J, with 17 bases in the middle. Germline assignment: CDR1 KGHSH and CDR2 LQKENI. The CDR3 has 15 amino acids. CDR3 in amino acids: CASSPGHGLFNGYTF. The CDR3 coding sequence is TGTGCCAGCTCACCGGGACACGGACTTTTCAATGGCTACACCTTC.

Only one count was recorded for this clone. The chain carries TRBV6-5 and TRBJ2-2; TRBD2 matches at 7 bases. With V trimmed by 6 bases and J by 4 bases, 5 bases remained unmatched. CDR1 and CDR2 from the germline V gene are MNHEY and SVGAGI. CDR3 length: 14 residues. CDR3 DNA sequence: TGTGCCAGCAGGGCGCTAGCGGTCACCGGGGAGCTGTTTTTT. Protein sequence: CASRALAVTGELFF.

The chain combines TRBV6-5 with TRBJ1-1; D gene uncertain. V dropped 6 bases and J dropped 1 base, with 3 bases sitting between them. CDR3 size: 11 residues. The germline CDR1 and CDR2 sequences are MNHEY and SVGAGI. DNA of the CDR3: TGTGCCAGCAGGGCGAACACTGAAGCTTTCTTT. It specifies CASRANTEAFF.

The chain has TRBV10-1 and TRBJ2-1; D is undetermined. Between the trimmed V and J ends, which lost 0 bases and 4 bases, there was a span of 4 bases. This CDR3 region has 13 residues. In germline, CDR1 is WNHNN, CDR2 SYGVQD (reference sequence). The CDR3 loop is CASSESGYNEQFF. The CDR3, as DNA: TGCGCCAGCAGTGAGTCGGGGTACAATGAGCAGTTCTTC.

The chain employs TRBV25-1 and TRBJ2-1; 8 nucleotides agree with TRBD1. Germline V gives CDR1 MGHDK, CDR2 SYGVNS. Trimming at V came to 3 bases and at J to 1 base, leaving 5 bases not matched to a gene. The CDR3 sequence is 16 residues long. CDR3: CASSDSGGLSYNEQFF. In nucleotides, the CDR3 is TGTGCCAGCAGTGATTCAGGGGGCCTGTCCTACAATGAGCAGTTCTTC.

The chain couples TRBV12-3 or TRBV12-4 to TRBJ2-2, with 8 bases fitting TRBD1. V lost 4 bases to trimming and J lost 7 bases; unmatched junction nucleotides: 2. The length of the CDR3 is 13 residues. CDR3 sequence reads: CASSSDRDGELFF. DNA for the CDR3: TGTGCCAGCAGTTCGGACAGGGACGGGGAGCTGTTTTTT.

This rearrangement joins TRBV9 to TRBJ1-4; D ambiguous. Germline CDR1 is SGDLS and CDR2 is YYNGEE. This CDR3 region has 15 residues. The V and J ends lost 4 bases and 0 bases respectively, with 10 bases between them. The CDR3 reads CASSSTPATNEKLFF. In DNA form, the CDR3 reads TGTGCCAGCAGCTCAACTCCTGCAACTAATGAAAAACTGTTTTTT.

As DNA, the CDR3 is TGTGCCAGCAGCTCCCGGACAGGAGCCACTGAAGCTTTCTTT. Amino acids: CASSSRTGATEAFF. V is TRBV28 and J is TRBJ1-1, with TRBD1 identical over 7 bases. The J segment lost 4 bases and the V segment lost 6 bases, leaving 8 bases of the junction unmatched. The CDR3 loop spans 14 amino acids. The germline CDR1 and CDR2 sequences are MDHEN and SYDVKM. Filled out from reference TRBV28 and TRBJ1-1, the complete variable domain reads DVKVTQSSRYLVKRTGEKVFLECVQDMDHENMFWYRQDPGLGLRLIYFSYDVKMKEKGDIPEGYSVSREKKERFSLILESASTNQTSMYLCASSSRTGATEAFFGQGTRLTVV.

The chain joins TRBV6-5 to TRBJ2-4; 7 bases map to TRBD1. V shed 2 bases and J 8 bases; nucleotides not matched to a gene: 12. Germline V gene data show CDR1 as MNHEY and CDR2 as SVGAGI. The length of the CDR3 is 16 residues. CDR3 amino acids: CASSYDLTGSRDIQYF. Here the CDR3 DNA reads TGTGCCAGCAGTTACGACCTGACAGGGTCACGGGACATTCAGTACTTC.